Listed below are T cell receptor beta chains from one sample, sequenced in a study of response to subunit inactivated influenza vaccine. Using its own MiXCR run on the RT-PCR reads, TCRdb lists one record per CDR3 protein. The sample comprises hundreds of thousands of distinct CDR3 sequences, 7.5% to 8.5% of which are singletons, and 13% rests with the top ten. The source was PBMCs from blood, collected about 23 months after vaccination. These receptors were obtained from a man aged 45-69 years who received an inactivated influenza vaccine. The CDR3 runs from the conserved cysteine through the conserved F or W. A D gene is named only where the DNA matches it firmly. A clone size is listed for some rows: how often the clone was seen (once, few, many), or a class if it is expanded.

v_call	clone_size	d_call	j_call	cdr3_aa	cdr3_nt
TRBV6-5	.	.	TRBJ2-1	CASSYTARGRGKNNEQFF	TGTGCCAGCAGTTACACGGCTCGGGGGCGGGGGAAAAATAATGAGCAGTTCTTC
TRBV12-3/TRBV12-4	.	.	TRBJ2-1	CASSPPGAGPYNEQFF	TGTGCCAGCAGTCCCCCTGGGGCGGGACCATACAATGAGCAGTTCTTC
TRBV5-5	.	TRBD1	TRBJ2-1	CASSPGTGFDNEQFF	TGTGCCAGCAGCCCCGGGACAGGGTTCGACAATGAGCAGTTCTTC
TRBV29-1	few	.	TRBJ1-1	CSVVGGITEAFF	TGCAGCGTTGTCGGGGGGATCACTGAAGCTTTCTTT
TRBV7-2	few	TRBD1	TRBJ2-6	CASSLQGAGSGANVLTF	TGTGCCAGCAGCTTACAGGGGGCGGGTTCTGGGGCCAACGTCCTGACTTTC
TRBV20-1	.	.	TRBJ2-7	CSADSDGYEQYF	TGCAGTGCTGATAGCGACGGATACGAGCAGTACTTC
TRBV4-2	many	TRBD1	TRBJ2-7	CASSQGQGDYEQYF	TGTGCCAGCAGCCAAGGACAGGGGGACTACGAGCAGTACTTC
TRBV6-5	few	.	TRBJ2-7	CASSYRGRRGEQYF	TGTGCCAGCAGTTACCGGGGGAGGCGTGGCGAGCAGTACTTC
TRBV28	many	TRBD1	TRBJ1-5	CASTPGQGEGQPQHF	TGTGCCAGCACCCCGGGACAGGGGGAGGGTCAGCCCCAGCATTTT
TRBV29-1	.	.	TRBJ2-5	CSVRWTEETQYF	TGCAGCGTCAGATGGACAGAAGAGACCCAGTACTTC
TRBV28	.	.	TRBJ2-3	CASSLWTASTDTQYF	TGTGCCAGCAGTTTATGGACAGCTAGCACAGATACGCAGTATTTT
TRBV2	many	.	TRBJ1-4	CASNHRGNEGKLFF	TGTGCCAGCAACCACAGAGGTAACGAGGGAAAACTGTTTTTT
TRBV5-1	many	TRBD2	TRBJ2-5	CASSIGTSGGWETQYF	TGCGCCAGCAGCATTGGGACTAGCGGGGGCTGGGAGACCCAGTACTTC
TRBV20-1	.	TRBD1	TRBJ2-7	CSARPYRGGADEQYF	TGCAGTGCTAGACCATACAGGGGTGGTGCCGACGAGCAGTACTTC
TRBV4-3	.	TRBD1	TRBJ2-7	CASSQDWDSPHYEQYF	TGCGCCAGCAGCCAAGATTGGGACAGTCCTCACTACGAGCAGTACTTC
TRBV4-3	.	TRBD1	TRBJ1-6	CASSQVGQGDSPLHF	TGCGCCAGCAGCCAAGTCGGACAGGGGGATTCACCCCTCCACTTT
TRBV28	.	.	TRBJ2-7	CATQTGTEQYF	TGTGCCACCCAGACAGGAACCGAGCAGTACTTC